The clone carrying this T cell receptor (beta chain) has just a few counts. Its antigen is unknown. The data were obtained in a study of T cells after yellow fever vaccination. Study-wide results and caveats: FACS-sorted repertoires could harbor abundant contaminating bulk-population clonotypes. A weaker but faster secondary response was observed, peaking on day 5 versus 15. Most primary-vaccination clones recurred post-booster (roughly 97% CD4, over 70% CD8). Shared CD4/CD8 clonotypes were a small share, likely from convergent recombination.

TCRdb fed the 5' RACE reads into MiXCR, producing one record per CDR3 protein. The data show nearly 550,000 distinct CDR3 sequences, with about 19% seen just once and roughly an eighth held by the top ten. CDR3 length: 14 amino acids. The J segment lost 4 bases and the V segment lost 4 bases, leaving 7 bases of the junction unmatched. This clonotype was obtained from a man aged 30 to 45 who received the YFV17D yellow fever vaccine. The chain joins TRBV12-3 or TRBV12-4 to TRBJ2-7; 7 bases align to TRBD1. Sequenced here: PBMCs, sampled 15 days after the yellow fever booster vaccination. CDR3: CASSSTDRAYEQYF. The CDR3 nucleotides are TGTGCCAGCAGTTCAACTGACAGGGCGTACGAGCAGTACTTC.